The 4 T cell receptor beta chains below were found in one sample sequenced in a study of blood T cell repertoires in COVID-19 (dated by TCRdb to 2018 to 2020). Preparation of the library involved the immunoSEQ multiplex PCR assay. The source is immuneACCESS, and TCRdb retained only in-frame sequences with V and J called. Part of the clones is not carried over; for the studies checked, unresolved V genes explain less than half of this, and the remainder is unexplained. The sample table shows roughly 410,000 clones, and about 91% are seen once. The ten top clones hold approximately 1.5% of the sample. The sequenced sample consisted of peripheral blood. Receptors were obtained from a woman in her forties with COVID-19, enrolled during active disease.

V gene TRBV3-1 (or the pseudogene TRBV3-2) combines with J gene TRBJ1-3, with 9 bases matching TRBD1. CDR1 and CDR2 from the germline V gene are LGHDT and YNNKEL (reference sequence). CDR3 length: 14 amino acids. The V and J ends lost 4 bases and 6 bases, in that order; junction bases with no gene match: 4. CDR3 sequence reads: CASSPRQGENTIYF. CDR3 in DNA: TGTGCCAGCAGCCCCCGACAGGGGGAAAACACCATATATTTT.

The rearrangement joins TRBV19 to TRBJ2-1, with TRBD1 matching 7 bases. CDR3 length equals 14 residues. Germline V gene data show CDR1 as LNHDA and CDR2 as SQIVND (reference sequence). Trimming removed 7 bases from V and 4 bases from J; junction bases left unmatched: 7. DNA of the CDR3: TGTGCCAGTACCCCGGGACAGAGGTACAATGAGCAGTTCTTC. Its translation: CASTPGQRYNEQFF.

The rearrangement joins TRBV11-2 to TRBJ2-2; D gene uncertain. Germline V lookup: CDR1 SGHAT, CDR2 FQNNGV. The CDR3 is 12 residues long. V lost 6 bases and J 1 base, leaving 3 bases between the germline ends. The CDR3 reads CASRQNTGELFF. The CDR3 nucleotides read TGTGCCAGCAGACAGAACACCGGGGAGCTGTTTTTT.

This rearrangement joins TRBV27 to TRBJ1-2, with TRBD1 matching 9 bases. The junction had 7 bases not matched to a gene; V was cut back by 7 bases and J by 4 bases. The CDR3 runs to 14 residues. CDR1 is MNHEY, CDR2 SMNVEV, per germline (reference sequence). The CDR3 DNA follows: TGTGCCAGCACCGGACAGGGGATGTCCTATGGCTACACCTTC. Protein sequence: CASTGQGMSYGYTF.